This entry features one TCR beta chain sequence. No antigen is known for it. TCRB transcripts that were expressed got sequenced, as all of the isolated RNA had been reverse transcribed. The assay was immunoSEQ multiplex PCR, and TCRdb's table has in-frame clones only and misses some. The data show some 350,000 clones, around an eighth seen once. This record belongs to a study of beta chain features in type 1 diabetes. Findings and caveats of the study: Moderate yet significant TCRB CDR3 shortening was seen in Type 1 diabetes patients in all four CD4+ subsets.

V dropped 3 bases and J dropped 2 bases, with 8 bases sitting between them. Germline CDR1 GTSNPN, CDR2 SVGIG (reference sequence). This CDR3 has 13 residues. This sequence was found in a woman younger than 35 with type 1 diabetes. V gene TRBV30 combines with J gene TRBJ1-3; D uncertain. Source material: naive CD4+ T cells from blood. The CDR3 region is CAWSPGTGNTIYF. CDR3 coding DNA: TGTGCCTGGAGCCCCGGGACTGGAAACACCATATATTTT.